This T cell receptor (beta chain) was observed in a study of blood T cell dynamics during melanoma immunotherapy. Background on the study: First-line therapy was either pembrolizumab or nivolumab with ipilimumab for metastatic melanoma.

Time point described: week 3, after first cycle of checkpoint inhibitor. The assay was immunoSEQ multiplex PCR, and TCRdb's table has in-frame clones only and misses some. In the table there are approximately 28,000 clones, over 80% of which are singletons. This CDR3 has 13 amino acids. The germline V gene encodes CDR1 SQVTM and CDR2 ANQGSEA. The V segment lost 3 bases and the J segment 6 bases; nucleotides outside the gene matches: 4. The clonotype comes from a human donor with melanoma. Here the sequenced sample was blood, taken from a patient treated with checkpoint blockade. V usage is TRBV29-1 and J usage is TRBJ2-3; TRBD2 matches at 9 bases. CDR3 sequence reads: CSVEAGGHDTQYF. The CDR3 nucleotides read TGCAGCGTTGAGGCGGGAGGGCATGATACGCAGTATTTT.